These 28 T cell receptor beta chains came from one sample sequenced in a study of T cell repertoires in cytomegalovirus infection. TCRdb re-analysed the reads in MiXCR, keeping a single row per CDR3 protein. The sample holds around 210,000 distinct CDR3 sequences, 6% to 8% seen once. Sequenced: PBMCs. These receptors all stem from a human donor in good health (CMV status not recorded). Some clones in this sample may be carry-over from other donors' samples.

In this sample, this clonotype turned up many times. This chain uses TRBV12-5 with TRBJ1-4, with TRBD1 identical over 10 bases. The V gene's germline CDR1 is LGHNT and CDR2 FRNRAP. J lost 8 bases, V lost 0 bases, and 6 bases had no gene match. This CDR3 is 16 amino acids long. In nucleotides, the CDR3 is TGTGCTAGTGGTTTGGTACGGGGACAGGGGCAAGAAAAACTGTTTTTT. Protein: CASGLVRGQGQEKLFF.

The table lists this clonotype with many counts. J is TRBJ2-7 and V is TRBV5-6; no clear D gene. The length of the CDR3 is 15 residues. The V end was cut by 4 bases, the J end by 4 bases, with 18 bases between. Germline-derived CDR1 and CDR2 are SGHDT and YYEEEE. CDR3 region: CASSPRDGRLYEQYF. The CDR3 nucleotides read TGTGCCAGCAGCCCCCGAGATGGCAGATTATACGAGCAGTACTTC.

This clonotype was counted a few times. This rearrangement joins TRBV20-1 to TRBJ1-1; D not resolved. The V end was cut by 1 base, the J end by 0 bases, with 9 bases between. The CDR3 loop spans 14 amino acids. Germline-derived CDR1 and CDR2 are DFQATT and SNEGSKA (reference sequence). The CDR3 DNA sequence: TGCAGTGCTAGAGCTGGTCAGCTGAACACTGAAGCTTTCTTT. As protein: CSARAGQLNTEAFF.

This clonotype has a count of ten or more. This sequence joins TRBV7-2 and TRBJ1-6, with D possibly TRBD1 on 6 matching bases. Trimming removed 3 bases at V and 7 bases at J, with 13 bases between. Per the germline V gene, CDR1 is SGHTA and CDR2 is FQGNSA. The CDR3 spans 15 residues. The CDR3 coding sequence is TGTGCCAGCAGCTTGGCGGGGGCCGAAAATTCACCCCTCCACTTT. Translated: CASSLAGAENSPLHF.

This clonotype was detected many times. V is TRBV28 and J is TRBJ1-1, with D perhaps TRBD1 (6 bases). The CDR3 extends over 14 amino acids. The V gene's germline CDR1 is MDHEN and CDR2 SYDVKM. V dropped 5 bases and J dropped 3 bases, with 13 bases sitting between them. The CDR3 here is CASSLPQGHTEAFF. The CDR3 DNA reads TGTGCCAGCAGTCTTCCCCAGGGGCACACTGAAGCTTTCTTT. Complete variable domain (other parts from reference TRBV28 and TRBJ1-1): DVKVTQSSRYLVKRTGEKVFLECVQDMDHENMFWYRQDPGLGLRLIYFSYDVKMKEKGDIPEGYSVSREKKERFSLILESASTNQTSMYLCASSLPQGHTEAFFGQGTRLTVV.

The CDR3 loop reads CSVPTSGEETQYF. CDR3 coding DNA: TGCAGCGTTCCCACTAGCGGTGAAGAGACCCAGTACTTC. V gene TRBV29-1 combines with J gene TRBJ2-5; 8 nucleotides agree with TRBD2. V trimming: 5 bases; J trimming: 3 bases; junction bases outside the gene matches: 5. This CDR3 contains 13 residues. CDR1 and CDR2 from the germline V gene are SQVTM and ANQGSEA.

The chain has TRBV20-1 and TRBJ2-7; D unclear. Trimming removed 6 bases at V and 6 bases at J, with 15 bases between. The CDR3 runs to 12 residues. Germline CDR1 reads DFQATT; CDR2 reads SNEGSKA (reference sequence). This CDR3 is CSASDFYREQYF. For the CDR3, the DNA is TGCAGTGCCTCCGACTTTTACCGCGAGCAGTACTTC.

This clonotype was detected many times. The rearrangement links TRBV2 to TRBJ1-6; D gene unclear. V lost 4 bases, J lost 9 bases, and 13 bases lay in between. There are 14 residues in the CDR3. Germline loops: CDR1 SNHLY, CDR2 FYNNEI. The DNA for the CDR3 is TGTGCCAGCAGTGTGGGGAGTGGGTCTTCACCCCTCCACTTT. It encodes CASSVGSGSSPLHF.

CDR3 DNA: TGTGCCAGCAGCTTAGCGGCGCAGTGGTCCACTGAAGCTTTCTTT. It encodes CASSLAAQWSTEAFF. The chain uses TRBV7-8 and TRBJ1-1; D gene uncertain. The CDR3 extends over 15 amino acids. CDR1 is SGHVS and CDR2 is FQNEAQ in the germline V gene. Trimming cost V 0 bases and J 4 bases, with 12 bases left between them.

A note on this clonotype: A read error is possible here, since a much larger clone lies one base away. As the CDR3 is not closed by the conserved phenylalanine or tryptophan, this likely results from a read error. This chain joins TRBV20-1 and TRBJ1-1; TRBD1 agrees at 7 bases. CDR1 is DFQATT and CDR2 is SNEGSKA in the germline V gene (reference sequence). V was pared by 2 bases and J by 5 bases, with 11 bases of the junction left unmatched. This CDR3 has 15 residues. The CDR3 protein is CSARPSGTVSTEAFL. CDR3 DNA sequence: TGCAGTGCTAGACCTTCAGGGACAGTGTCAACTGAAGCTTTCCTT.

This clonotype was recorded at least ten times. The rearrangement joins TRBV6-6 to TRBJ1-2; D not resolved. Per the germline V gene, CDR1 is MNHNY and CDR2 is SVGAGI (reference sequence). CDR3 length: 17 residues. V was shortened by 0 bases and J by 4 bases, with 18 bases between the two germline ends. The DNA for the CDR3 is TGTGCCAGCAGTTACTCGGCAGACATAGTCCACCTCTATGGCTACACCTTC. Amino acid sequence: CASSYSADIVHLYGYTF.

This clonotype was observed many times. This chain joins TRBV7-2 and TRBJ1-4; D not resolved. CDR1 SGHTA and CDR2 FQGNSA come from the germline V gene. The CDR3 covers 14 residues. Trimming pared 5 bases from V and 8 bases from J, leaving 15 bases between. CDR3 DNA: TGTGCCAGCAGCCGGTCGGGTGGTTCGGAAAAACTGTTTTTT. It encodes CASSRSGGSEKLFF.

There are many counts of this clonotype. The chain employs TRBV7-9 and TRBJ1-2; TRBD1 agrees at 7 bases. The CDR3 consists of 14 residues. The germline gives CDR1 SEHNR, CDR2 FQNEAQ (reference sequence). Unmatched junction bases numbered 9, after V lost 5 bases and J lost 6 bases. This chain's CDR3 is CASSLDRVGDGYTF. The CDR3, as DNA: TGTGCCAGCAGCCTCGACAGGGTTGGGGATGGCTACACCTTC.

This clonotype showed up many times. The V and J genes are TRBV20-1 and TRBJ1-1; D unresolved. The germline gives CDR1 DFQATT, CDR2 SNEGSKA (reference sequence). CDR3 length: 15 residues. With 6 bases removed from V and 13 bases from J, the gap between germline ends came to 30 bases. CDR3 DNA: TGCAGTGCGGCCCGTCCCTCTGGTCGGGGTCGTCAAGGTTTCTTT. Protein product: CSAARPSGRGRQGFF.

This clonotype has ten or more counts. V usage is TRBV7-2 and J usage is TRBJ1-4; 9 bases are a match to TRBD1. V lost 3 bases to trimming and J lost 8 bases; unmatched junction nucleotides: 4. The CDR3 is made up of 14 amino acids. Per germline, CDR1 SGHTA and CDR2 FQGNSA. This CDR3 is CASSFGQGYEKLFF. CDR3 DNA: TGTGCCAGCAGCTTCGGACAGGGGTACGAAAAACTGTTTTTT.

This clonotype was seen only a few times. The rearrangement links TRBV20-1 to TRBJ1-1; D is uncertain. Germline V gives CDR1 DFQATT, CDR2 SNEGSKA (reference sequence). Trimming pared 6 bases from V and 2 bases from J, leaving 16 bases between. CDR3 length: 14 residues. The CDR3 region has the DNA TGCAGTGCGACCCCCCAGCGTACCAACACTGAAGCTTTCTTT. It is translated as CSATPQRTNTEAFF.

Many counts were recorded for this clonotype. DNA of the CDR3: TGTGCCAGCAGCTCCGGACCCCCTGGGGGCTACACCTTC. This encodes CASSSGPPGGYTF. The chain couples TRBV13 to TRBJ1-2, with D unclear. Looked up from germline, CDR1 is PRHDT and CDR2 is FYEKMQ (reference sequence). The CDR3 extends over 13 amino acids. V gave up 4 bases and J gave up 8 bases, with 14 bases separating them.

This clonotype showed up many times. The genes are TRBV28 and TRBJ2-5; D is ambiguous. The CDR3 is 13 amino acids. Looked up from germline, CDR1 is MDHEN and CDR2 is SYDVKM. The germline V and J ends were trimmed by 3 bases and 5 bases, with 10 bases remaining between them. The CDR3 is CASSFPGFETQYF. CDR3 DNA sequence: TGTGCCAGCAGTTTTCCCGGTTTTGAGACCCAGTACTTC.

This clonotype came up many times. This chain connects TRBV19 to TRBJ1-1, with a tentative D call TRBD1 (5 bases). The CDR3 is 13 residues long. Between the trimmed V and J ends, which lost 10 bases and 0 bases, there was a span of 12 bases. The germline gives CDR1 LNHDA, CDR2 SQIVND (reference sequence). Written as DNA, the CDR3 is TGTGCCACTGGGGCAGCAATGAACACTGAAGCTTTCTTT. Protein sequence: CATGAAMNTEAFF.

This rearrangement joins TRBV11-2 to TRBJ1-1, with a weak D call TRBD1 (5 bases). Germline values: CDR1 SGHAT, CDR2 FQNNGV. The CDR3 loop spans 14 amino acids. The ends were cut back, 7 bases at V and 6 bases at J, with 18 bases in the middle. CDR3: CASTLLGTSAEAFF. CDR3 coding DNA: TGTGCCAGCACCCTCCTAGGGACTTCAGCTGAAGCTTTCTTT.

At least ten counts were recorded for this clonotype. The chain combines TRBV7-2 with TRBJ1-1; 11 nucleotides match TRBD1. J gave up 5 bases and V 5 bases, and 10 bases lay outside the gene matches. Germline V gene sequence: CDR1 SGHTA, CDR2 FQGNSA. The CDR3 spans 16 residues. The CDR3 reads CASSLGQGALGTEAFF. DNA of the CDR3: TGTGCCAGCAGCCTCGGACAGGGGGCTTTGGGGACTGAAGCTTTCTTT. Combining the CDR3 with reference TRBV7-2 and TRBJ1-1 gives the whole variable domain GAGVSQSPSNKVTEKGKDVELRCDPISGHTALYWYRQSLGQGLEFLIYFQGNSAPDKSGLPSDRFSAERTGGSVSTLTIQRTQQEDSAVYLCASSLGQGALGTEAFFGQGTRLTVV.

This clonotype was seen repeatedly, ten times or more. The V gene is TRBV6-2 or TRBV6-3, the J gene TRBJ2-4; 8 bases align to TRBD1. This CDR3 is built from 14 residues. The V and J ends lost 5 bases and 6 bases, in that order; junction bases with no gene match: 6. Germline assignment: CDR1 MNHEY and CDR2 SVGEGT. The CDR3 sequence is CASSGRDRSNIQYF. CDR3 sequence (DNA): TGTGCCAGCAGTGGCCGGGACAGGTCAAACATTCAGTACTTC.

This clonotype came up many times. This CDR3 is CASKNRGFSQPQHF. CDR3 coding DNA: TGTGCCAGCAAAAACAGGGGGTTTAGTCAGCCCCAGCATTTT. The rearrangement links TRBV6-2 or TRBV6-3 to TRBJ1-5; 8 bases line up with TRBD1. Per the germline V gene, CDR1 is MNHEY and CDR2 is SVGEGT. The CDR3 runs 14 residues. The ends lost 7 bases at V and 6 bases at J; junction bases unmatched: 8.

The table lists this clonotype with many counts. V gene TRBV7-9 combines with J gene TRBJ2-7, with D possibly TRBD1 on 5 matching bases. Germline CDR1 is SEHNR and CDR2 is FQNEAQ (reference sequence). The ends were cut back, 5 bases at V and 0 bases at J, with 8 bases in the middle. The CDR3 has 13 amino acids. The CDR3 spells CASSEDSSYEQYF. CDR3 DNA sequence: TGTGCCAGCAGCGAAGACAGCTCCTACGAGCAGTACTTC.

This clonotype was seen at least ten times. V gene TRBV4-1 combines with J gene TRBJ2-1; unclear D gene. Looked up from germline, CDR1 is MGHRA and CDR2 is YSYEKL. V shed 4 bases and J shed 0 bases, with 13 bases lying between them. The CDR3 is 16 amino acids. The CDR3 spells CASSPMGESSYNEQFF. The DNA of the CDR3 is TGCGCCAGCAGCCCCATGGGCGAGAGCTCCTACAATGAGCAGTTCTTC.

Many counts were recorded for this clonotype. The chain recombines TRBV5-1 with TRBJ2-1; 11 positions match TRBD1. This CDR3 has 14 residues. Per germline, CDR1 SGHRS and CDR2 YFSETQ. The ends lost 6 bases at V and 6 bases at J; junction bases unmatched: 5. This CDR3 reads CASMTGTGGNEQFF. CDR3 nucleotide sequence: TGCGCCAGCATGACCGGGACAGGGGGCAATGAGCAGTTCTTC.

This clonotype has a count of ten or more. The chain recombines TRBV28 with TRBJ2-7; 7 bases are a match to TRBD2. From germline, CDR1 is MDHEN and CDR2 SYDVKM. V was clipped by 3 bases and J by 2 bases; unmatched bases: 10. This CDR3 comprises 16 residues. In DNA, the CDR3 is TGTGCCAGCAGTTTGGGGGGGTGGGAGAAAACCTACGAGCAGTACTTC. Translation: CASSLGGWEKTYEQYF.

This rearrangement joins TRBV29-1 to TRBJ1-2, with 8 bases aligning to TRBD1. V lost 2 bases and J lost 7; bases outside the gene matches: 6. Germline V CDR1 and CDR2: SQVTM, ANQGSEA. The length of the CDR3 is 13 residues. As DNA, the CDR3 is TGCAGCGTTGAAATCAGGACAGGGTTTGGCTACACCTTC. The encoded protein is CSVEIRTGFGYTF.